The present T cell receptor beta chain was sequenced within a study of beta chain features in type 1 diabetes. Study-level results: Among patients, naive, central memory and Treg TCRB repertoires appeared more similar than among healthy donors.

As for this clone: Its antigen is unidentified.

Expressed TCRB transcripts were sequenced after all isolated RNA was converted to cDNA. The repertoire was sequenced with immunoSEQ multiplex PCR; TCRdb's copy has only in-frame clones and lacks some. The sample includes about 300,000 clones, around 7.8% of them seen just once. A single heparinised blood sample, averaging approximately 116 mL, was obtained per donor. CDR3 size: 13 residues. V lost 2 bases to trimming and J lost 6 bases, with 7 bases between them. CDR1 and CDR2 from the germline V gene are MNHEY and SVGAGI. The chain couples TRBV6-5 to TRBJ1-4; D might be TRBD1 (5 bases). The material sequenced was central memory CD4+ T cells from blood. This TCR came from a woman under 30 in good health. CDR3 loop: CASSYPGDEKLFF. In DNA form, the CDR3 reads TGTGCCAGCAGTTACCCGGGGGATGAAAAACTGTTTTTT.